The 8 T cell receptor beta chains listed next were all sequenced from one sample in a study of early T cells in non-severe SARS-CoV-2 infection. Each CDR3 protein is one row after TCRdb ran MiXCR on the 5' RACE reads. The sample holds about 90,000 distinct CDR3 sequences, about an eighth seen once. Sequenced here: whole blood, sampled at baseline. The receptors derive from an adult who was a healthcare worker with PCR-confirmed SARS-CoV-2 infection or an uninfected control (not recorded which).

This rearrangement joins TRBV7-2 to TRBJ1-6; maybe TRBD1 (5 bases). Germline V CDR1 and CDR2: SGHTA, FQGNSA. This CDR3 comprises 14 residues. Trimming took 6 bases from V and 10 from J, leaving 16 bases between them. Here the CDR3 reads CASRLTGWGSPLHF. CDR3 sequence (DNA): TGTGCCAGCAGGCTGACGGGATGGGGGTCACCCCTCCACTTT.

The chain links TRBV5-1 to TRBJ2-7; 8 bases map to TRBD1. The germline CDR1 and CDR2 sequences are SGHRS and YFSETQ. The junction had 8 bases not matched to a gene; V was cut back by 1 base and J by 5 bases. The CDR3 extends over 15 amino acids. This chain's CDR3 is CASSLSGTGLHEQYF. DNA for the CDR3: TGCGCCAGCAGCTTGTCGGGGACAGGTCTCCACGAGCAGTACTTC.

This clonotype was counted between two and nine times. V is TRBV6-6 and J is TRBJ2-3; 7 positions agree with TRBD2. CDR3 length: 14 amino acids. Germline assignment: CDR1 MNHNY and CDR2 SVGAGI (reference sequence). Germline trimming cut 7 bases from V and 6 bases from J; bases unmatched to any gene: 10. The CDR3 protein is CASNLAGMSDTQYF. The CDR3 DNA reads as TGTGCCAGCAATTTAGCGGGTATGTCGGATACGCAGTATTTT.

This clonotype was recorded a few times. The chain joins TRBV11-2 to TRBJ1-1; 9 bases are a match to TRBD1. The CDR3 runs to 14 residues. Looked up from germline, CDR1 is SGHAT and CDR2 is FQNNGV. V lost 5 bases and J lost 5; bases outside the gene matches: 6. In DNA form, the CDR3 reads TGTGCCAGCAGCGATACGACAGGGGGAACTGAAGCTTTCTTT. It translates to CASSDTTGGTEAFF.

This clonotype was seen a handful of times. This chain uses TRBV7-3 with TRBJ2-3, with TRBD2 matching 9 bases. V shed 5 bases, J shed 2 bases, and the junction held 5 bases outside the gene matches. This CDR3 region has 15 residues. Germline V lookup: CDR1 SGHTA, CDR2 FQGTGA. CDR3 loop: CASSRSGGLTDTQYF. The CDR3 DNA follows: TGTGCCAGCAGCCGTAGCGGGGGCCTCACAGATACGCAGTATTTT.

This clonotype was detected only a few times. This chain links TRBV19 with TRBJ1-1; D call uncertain. The length of the CDR3 is 13 residues. Germline V gene sequence: CDR1 LNHDA, CDR2 SQIVND (reference sequence). V was trimmed by 6 bases and J by 3 bases, leaving 11 bases between them. The CDR3 DNA follows: TGTGCCAGTAGCTGGAAGATTGACACTGAAGCTTTCTTT. Translating gives CASSWKIDTEAFF.

This chain connects TRBV19 to TRBJ2-1; 8 bases are shared with TRBD2. Germline V gene lookup returns CDR1 LNHDA and CDR2 SQIVND (reference sequence). Germline trimming cut 2 bases from V and 3 bases from J; bases unmatched to any gene: 9. The CDR3 extends over 17 amino acids. CDR3 region: CASSIKASGGLYNEQFF. The CDR3 bases are TGTGCCAGTAGTATAAAGGCGAGCGGGGGCCTCTACAATGAGCAGTTCTTC.

This clonotype has more than one count but fewer than ten. The chain recombines TRBV12-5 with TRBJ1-1, with D unresolved. The CDR3 extends over 15 amino acids. Looked up from germline, CDR1 is LGHNT and CDR2 is FRNRAP. V was pared by 3 bases and J by 0 bases, with 11 bases between. CDR3 amino acids: CASGFSPGMNTEAFF. CDR3 in DNA: TGTGCTAGTGGTTTCTCTCCGGGGATGAACACTGAAGCTTTCTTT. Variable domain in full (rest from reference TRBV12-5 and TRBJ1-1): DARVTQTPRHKVTEMGQEVTMRCQPILGHNTVFWYRQTMMQGLELLAYFRNRAPLDDSGMPKDRFSAEMPDATLATLKIQPSEPRDSAVYFCASGFSPGMNTEAFFGQGTRLTVV.